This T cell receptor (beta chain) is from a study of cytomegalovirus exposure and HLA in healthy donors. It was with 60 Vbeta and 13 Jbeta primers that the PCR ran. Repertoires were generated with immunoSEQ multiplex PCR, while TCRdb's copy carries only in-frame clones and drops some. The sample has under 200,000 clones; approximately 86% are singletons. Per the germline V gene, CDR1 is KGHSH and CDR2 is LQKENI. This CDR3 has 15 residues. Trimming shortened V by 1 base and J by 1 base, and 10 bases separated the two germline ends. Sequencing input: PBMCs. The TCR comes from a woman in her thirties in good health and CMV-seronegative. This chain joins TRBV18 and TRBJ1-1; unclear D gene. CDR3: CASSPQRQENTEAFF. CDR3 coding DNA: TGTGCCAGCTCACCACAACGGCAGGAGAACACTGAAGCTTTCTTT.